The 14 T cell receptor beta chains presented below share a single source sample, sequenced in a study of blood T cells in healthy people across ages. The second PCR ran roughly 6 to 11 cycles with a sample-barcoded 5' primer and J-beta primers. TCRdb processed the 5' RACE reads anew with MiXCR; each CDR3 protein has one entry. Of roughly 1,300,000 distinct CDR3 sequences detected, approximately 59% appear once; the ten largest clones hold under 8.5%. Specimen: blood. All receptors come from a young man in good health.

Here the CDR3 DNA reads TGTGCCAGCAGCGTAGGCCCAGGGTATGCGATATATGGCTACACCTTC. This encodes CASSVGPGYAIYGYTF. This chain joins TRBV9 and TRBJ1-2; a weak D match, TRBD1 (5 bases). Germline V gene sequence: CDR1 SGDLS, CDR2 YYNGEE. V was clipped by 0 bases and J by 5 bases, with 17 bases between them. The CDR3 sequence is 16 residues long.

V and J are TRBV29-1 and TRBJ1-1; 7 bases align to TRBD1. The trim removed 1 base at V and 0 bases at J, leaving 5 bases unmatched. The CDR3 is made up of 15 amino acids. Germline loops: CDR1 SQVTM, CDR2 ANQGSEA. The CDR3 spells CSVEGDSGLNTEAFF. CDR3 in DNA: TGCAGCGTTGAAGGGGACAGTGGACTGAACACTGAAGCTTTCTTT. The full variable domain, in which reference TRBV29-1 and TRBJ1-1 provide the parts outside the CDR3, is SAVISQKPSRDICQRGTSLTIQCQVDSQVTMMFWYRQQPGQSLTLIATANQGSEATYESGFVIDKFPISRPNLTFSTLTVSNMSPEDSSIYLCSVEGDSGLNTEAFFGQGTRLTVV.

This clonotype was seen just once. The chain carries TRBV21-1 and TRBJ2-2; the table gives TRBD2 as D, unverified against the DNA. TRBV21-1 counts as a pseudogene. This CDR3 has 14 residues. DNA for the CDR3: TGTGCCATTCTTAGCGGGAGGAACACCGGGGAGCTGTTTTTT. Encoded protein: CAILSGRNTGELFF.

This clonotype was recorded a few times. The chain recombines TRBV24-1 with TRBJ2-7; no definite D call. Germline CDR1 KGHDR, CDR2 SFDVKD. V gave up 1 base and J gave up 2 bases, with 11 bases separating them. CDR3 length: 15 residues. CDR3 in amino acids: CATSDFSDPAYEQYF. CDR3 bases: TGTGCCACCAGTGATTTTTCGGACCCAGCCTACGAGCAGTACTTC.

The chain has TRBV6-2 or TRBV6-3 and TRBJ1-1; TRBD1 is a possible D gene (5 bases). Germline V gene lookup returns CDR1 MNHEY and CDR2 SVGEGT. The CDR3 length is 14 residues. V was shortened by 2 bases and J by 5 bases, with 12 bases between the two germline ends. The CDR3 sequence: CASSYPGPLTEAFF. The CDR3 DNA sequence: TGTGCCAGCAGTTACCCGGGACCCTTGACTGAAGCTTTCTTT.

The rearrangement links TRBV20-1 to TRBJ2-1; 9 bases line up with TRBD1. The CDR3 spans 15 residues. In germline, CDR1 is DFQATT, CDR2 SNEGSKA (reference sequence). The V and J ends lost 1 base and 3 bases, in that order; junction bases with no gene match: 4. CDR3 sequence (DNA): TGCAGTGCTAGAGGGGACAGGGCGGGCTACAATGAGCAGTTCTTC. It is translated as CSARGDRAGYNEQFF.

This clonotype appeared a few times. V is TRBV6-2 or TRBV6-3 and J is TRBJ1-2, with 8 bases identical to TRBD1. The CDR3 sequence is 17 residues long. Germline-derived CDR1 and CDR2 are MNHEY and SVGEGT. Trimming took 4 bases from V and 1 from J; bases not matched to a gene: 11. As DNA, the CDR3 is TGTGCCAGCAGTTCCCTACCGGGACAGGACCGTAACTATGGCTACACCTTC. As protein: CASSSLPGQDRNYGYTF.

This clonotype was picked up a small number of times. The chain carries TRBV7-2 and TRBJ2-7; 7 bases are shared with TRBD2. The V segment lost 9 bases and the J segment 0 bases; nucleotides outside the gene matches: 5. Germline V gives CDR1 SGHTA, CDR2 FQGNSA. The CDR3 is made up of 13 amino acids. CDR3 bases: TGTGCCAGTGTAGCGGGTAGCTCCTACGAGCAGTACTTC. This gives the protein CASVAGSSYEQYF.

The chain uses TRBV20-1 and TRBJ2-7; the D call may be TRBD1 or TRBD2 (5 bases each). The better agreement between TRBJ2-5 and the DNA end casts doubt on the J call. There are 15 residues in the CDR3. Germline V lookup: CDR1 DFQATT, CDR2 SNEGSKA (reference sequence). The CDR3 protein is CSARVPGTMDVTQYF. The CDR3 DNA follows: TGCAGTGCTAGAGTTCCCGGGACGATGGATGTGACCCAGTACTTC.

The chain combines TRBV6-4 with TRBJ1-5; the match to TRBD1 covers 7 bases. The CDR3 runs 13 residues. Per the germline V gene, CDR1 is MRHNA and CDR2 is SNTAGT. The V segment lost 3 bases and the J segment 5 bases; nucleotides outside the gene matches: 1. CDR3 sequence reads: CASSERGHQPQHF. The CDR3 coding sequence is TGTGCCAGCAGTGAGAGGGGGCATCAGCCCCAGCATTTT.

V usage is TRBV7-2 and J usage is TRBJ2-3; D might be TRBD2 (6 bases). V was shortened by 2 bases and J by 4 bases, with 13 bases between the two germline ends. The CDR3 sequence is 15 residues long. Germline V CDR1 and CDR2: SGHTA, FQGNSA. Written as DNA, the CDR3 is TGTGCCAGCAGCTTATCGGGACTCTCGGCAGATACGCAGTATTTT. It is translated as CASSLSGLSADTQYF.

This clonotype was counted at least ten times. This chain joins TRBV6-1 and TRBJ2-7; D ambiguous. CDR3 length: 11 residues. The V and J ends lost 5 bases and 3 bases respectively, with 5 bases between them. CDR1 and CDR2 from the germline V gene are MNHNS and SASEGT. CDR3 coding DNA: TGTGCCAGCAGTCAGATCTACGAGCAGTACTTC. It encodes CASSQIYEQYF.

CDR3 amino acids: CASSFAGGNYYEQYF. CDR3 bases: TGTGCCAGCAGCTTCGCGGGGGGGAACTACTACGAGCAGTACTTC. The rearrangement links TRBV7-2 to TRBJ2-4, with 9 nucleotides matching TRBD2. The end of the DNA aligns better with TRBJ2-7, so the J call may be wrong. CDR3 length: 15 amino acids. In germline, CDR1 is SGHTA, CDR2 FQGNSA.

The V gene is TRBV7-2, the J gene TRBJ2-7, with unresolved D. This CDR3 is 13 amino acids long. V lost 5 bases and J 2 bases, leaving 10 bases between the germline ends. CDR1 is SGHTA and CDR2 is FQGNSA in the germline V gene. The CDR3 is CASSPTITYEQYF. The CDR3, as DNA: TGTGCCAGCAGCCCCACTATCACCTACGAGCAGTACTTC.